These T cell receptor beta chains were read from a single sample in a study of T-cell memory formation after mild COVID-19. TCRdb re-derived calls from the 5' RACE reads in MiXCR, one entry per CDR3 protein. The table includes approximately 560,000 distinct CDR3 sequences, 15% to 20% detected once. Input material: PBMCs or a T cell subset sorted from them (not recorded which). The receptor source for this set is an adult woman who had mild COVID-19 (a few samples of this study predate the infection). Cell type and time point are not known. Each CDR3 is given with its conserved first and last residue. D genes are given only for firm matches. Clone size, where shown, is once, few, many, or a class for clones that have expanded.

DNA: TGTGCCAGCAGCCAATCGTCGCAGGGGTACAATGAGCAGTTCTTC; CDR3: CASSQSSQGYNEQFF; J: TRBJ2-1; V: TRBV3-1; D: -; size: few
DNA: TGTGCCATCAGTGAGTATGGAACAGGTGACGCCTACGAGCAGTACTTC; CDR3: CAISEYGTGDAYEQYF; J: TRBJ2-7; V: TRBV10-3; D: -; size: -
DNA: TGTGCCAGCAGTACCCGCGACGGTCGCTCCTATAATTCACCCCTCCACTTT; CDR3: CASSTRDGRSYNSPLHF; J: TRBJ1-6; V: TRBV6-5; D: -; size: -
DNA: TGTGACAGCAGCTTAAGGAGTAGCGGGGGACCGGGGGAGACCCAGTACTTC; CDR3: CDSSLRSSGGPGETQYF; J: TRBJ2-5; V: TRBV7-8; D: TRBD2; size: -
DNA: TGCGCCAGCAGTTCCGGACAGGGCCTGGGGTCACCCCTCCACTTT; CDR3: CASSSGQGLGSPLHF; J: TRBJ1-6; V: TRBV5-1; D: TRBD1; size: -
DNA: TGCAGTGCCGCGGAGGAAAAAGACACTGAAGCTTTCTTT; CDR3: CSAAEEKDTEAFF; J: TRBJ1-1; V: TRBV20-1; D: -; size: -
DNA: TGTGCCAGCAGCTTAGTCGGGACTAGCGGGAAAATCGCCGGGGAGCTGTTTTTT; CDR3: CASSLVGTSGKIAGELFF; J: TRBJ2-2; V: TRBV7-6; D: TRBD2; size: -
DNA: TGCGCCAGCAGCCCCGGGGGGCCACAAGAGACCCAGTACTTC; CDR3: CASSPGGPQETQYF; J: TRBJ2-5; V: TRBV5-1; D: -; size: few
DNA: TGCAGCGTTCGACGTGCCAGCCAAGAGACCCAGTACTTC; CDR3: CSVRRASQETQYF; J: TRBJ2-5; V: TRBV29-1; D: -; size: few
DNA: TGTGCCAGCAGTTTCCAGTTGGCGGGGGCAGGCACCGGGGAGCTGTTTTTT; CDR3: CASSFQLAGAGTGELFF; J: TRBJ2-2; V: TRBV12-3/TRBV12-4; D: -; size: -
DNA: TGTGCCAGCAGTGAATGGTTGGATCAGCCCCAGCATTTT; CDR3: CASSEWLDQPQHF; J: TRBJ1-5; V: TRBV6-1; D: -; size: -
DNA: TGTGCCAGCAGCCCAATGGGGCTGAGGACTAGCGGAGCACCCAGCAACACCGGGGAGCTGTTTTTT; CDR3: CASSPMGLRTSGAPSNTGELFF; J: TRBJ2-2; V: TRBV7-3; D: TRBD2; size: many
DNA: TGTGCCAGCAGTATTGACAGTGGTCAGTTCTTC; CDR3: CASSIDSGQFF; J: TRBJ2-1; V: TRBV7-2; D: -; size: -
DNA: TGTGCCAGCAGCTTTATAGGCCTAGCGGCCCTCCAGGTTATCCAAGAGACCCAGTACTTC; CDR3: CASSFIGLAALQVIQETQYF; J: TRBJ2-5; V: TRBV12-3/TRBV12-4; D: TRBD2; size: -
DNA: TGTGCCAGCAGCCCGGTTCGGTGGGGGTTTTGGGAGACCCAGTACTTC; CDR3: CASSPVRWGFWETQYF; J: TRBJ2-5; V: TRBV7-8; D: -; size: few
DNA: TGCAGTGCTAGAGAGCTTTTCTTAGCGGGGGGGCGATACAATGAGCAGTTCTTC; CDR3: CSARELFLAGGRYNEQFF; J: TRBJ2-1; V: TRBV20-1; D: TRBD2; size: -
DNA: TGTGCCATCAGTGAGATTGAGAGGGTAGTTGTCTACGAGCAGTACTTC; CDR3: CAISEIERVVVYEQYF; J: TRBJ2-7; V: TRBV10-3; D: -; size: few
DNA: TGCAGTGCTTACACAAGAGGCCGGGCCAAAGAGACCCAGTACTTC; CDR3: CSAYTRGRAKETQYF; J: TRBJ2-5; V: TRBV20-1; D: -; size: -
DNA: TGTGCCAGCAGTCCCCCGATTCAGGAGAGGGTTGGCTACACCTTC; CDR3: CASSPPIQERVGYTF; J: TRBJ1-2; V: TRBV12-3/TRBV12-4; D: -; size: few
DNA: TGTGCCAGCAGCCAAGACTACGCTACATACAATGAGCAGTTCTTC; CDR3: CASSQDYATYNEQFF; J: TRBJ2-1; V: TRBV3-1; D: -; size: -
DNA: TGCGCCAGCAGCTCGGCCTCCAGGGGGCCAGATACGCAGTATTTT; CDR3: CASSSASRGPDTQYF; J: TRBJ2-3; V: TRBV5-1; D: TRBD1; size: -
DNA: TGTGCCACCAGCAGCCAGGGAGAAATTTCACCCCTCCACTTT; CDR3: CATSSQGEISPLHF; J: TRBJ1-6; V: TRBV15; D: -; size: few
DNA: TGTGCCAGCAGTTACTCGAACTTCCCCCAGCATTTT; CDR3: CASSYSNFPQHF; J: TRBJ1-5; V: TRBV6-2/TRBV6-3; D: -; size: -
DNA: TGTGCCAGCAGTTTGGAGGGGATAGCTTCACCCCTCCACTTT; CDR3: CASSLEGIASPLHF; J: TRBJ1-6; V: TRBV12-3/TRBV12-4; D: -; size: -
DNA: TGTGCCAGCAGCCCAAGACAGAATTCACCCCTCCACTTT; CDR3: CASSPRQNSPLHF; J: TRBJ1-6; V: TRBV27; D: -; size: -
DNA: TGCGCCAGCAGCCAAGATGAGGCGGGGAATTTCTACGAGCAGTACTTC; CDR3: CASSQDEAGNFYEQYF; J: TRBJ2-7; V: TRBV4-1; D: -; size: -
DNA: TGTGCCACCAGTGAAGGACTAGCGGGAGTGTACGAGCAGTACTTC; CDR3: CATSEGLAGVYEQYF; J: TRBJ2-7; V: TRBV24-1; D: TRBD2; size: -
DNA: TGCGCCAGCAGCCCCCGACTAGCGGGGGGTAAGGATGAGCAGTTCTTC; CDR3: CASSPRLAGGKDEQFF; J: TRBJ2-1; V: TRBV5-1; D: TRBD2; size: many
DNA: TGTGCCAGCAGCTTAGGAGGGACAGCTAAGGCTGTAGAGACCCAGTACTTC; CDR3: CASSLGGTAKAVETQYF; J: TRBJ2-5; V: TRBV7-2; D: TRBD1; size: -
DNA: TGTGCCAGCAGTTACCCCTACTTACCAACCGGGGAGCTGTTTTTT; CDR3: CASSYPYLPTGELFF; J: TRBJ2-2; V: TRBV6-2/TRBV6-3; D: -; size: few
DNA: TGTGCCAGCAGTTTGGGGCGGGGCTACAATGAGCAGTTCTTC; CDR3: CASSLGRGYNEQFF; J: TRBJ2-1; V: TRBV12-3/TRBV12-4; D: -; size: many
DNA: TGTGCCAGCAGCTTGGACGGCCGCCGGGACGAGCAGTACTTC; CDR3: CASSLDGRRDEQYF; J: TRBJ2-7; V: TRBV5-6; D: -; size: -
DNA: TGTGCCAGCACAATGGGAGGGCCGCAGTACTTC; CDR3: CASTMGGPQYF; J: TRBJ2-7; V: TRBV12-3/TRBV12-4; D: TRBD2; size: -
DNA: TGTGCCAGCAGTCGCCGACAGGGGGTCAGCACCGGGGAGCTGTTTTTT; CDR3: CASSRRQGVSTGELFF; J: TRBJ2-2; V: TRBV6-1; D: TRBD1; size: few
DNA: TGTGCCAGCAGTTCGTGGACCTACGAGCAGTACTTC; CDR3: CASSSWTYEQYF; J: TRBJ2-7; V: TRBV6-1; D: -; size: -
DNA: TGCGCCAGCAGCTCTCGTTCAGGGGAGAATGAGCAGTTCTTC; CDR3: CASSSRSGENEQFF; J: TRBJ2-1; V: TRBV5-1; D: -; size: many
DNA: TGCGCCAGCAGCCCGGGACAGAACCCCGGCTATGGCTACACCTTC; CDR3: CASSPGQNPGYGYTF; J: TRBJ1-2; V: TRBV5-1; D: TRBD1; size: few
DNA: TGTGCCACCAGCAGAGGGACTAGCGGGGGCAAAAGCACAGATACGCAGTATTTT; CDR3: CATSRGTSGGKSTDTQYF; J: TRBJ2-3; V: TRBV15; D: TRBD2; size: few
DNA: TGCAGCGTGCTTTTGGGGGGGAGCAATCAGCCCCAGCATTTT; CDR3: CSVLLGGSNQPQHF; J: TRBJ1-5; V: TRBV29-1; D: -; size: -
DNA: TGTGCCAGCAGCTACGGGACCTCGAACACCGGGGAGCTGTTTTTT; CDR3: CASSYGTSNTGELFF; J: TRBJ2-2; V: TRBV7-2; D: -; size: few
DNA: TGTGCCAGCAGTTTAGGTGCAGGGGGTGTTATTAATGAGCAGTTCTTC; CDR3: CASSLGAGGVINEQFF; J: TRBJ2-1; V: TRBV12-3/TRBV12-4; D: TRBD1; size: once
DNA: TGTGCCAGCAGTCAAAACTCCAATGAGCAGTTCTTC; CDR3: CASSQNSNEQFF; J: TRBJ2-1; V: TRBV6-2/TRBV6-3; D: -; size: many
DNA: TGTGCCTGGAGTCGTGGACCAGGGGGGAGGGCCCTGTTTTTT; CDR3: CAWSRGPGGRALFF; J: TRBJ2-2; V: TRBV30; D: -; size: -
DNA: TGTGCCAGCAGTTTAGCCGGACTAGCGGGGGGGCCTTCCTCCTACGAGCAGTACTTC; CDR3: CASSLAGLAGGPSSYEQYF; J: TRBJ2-7; V: TRBV12-3/TRBV12-4; D: TRBD2; size: -
DNA: TGCGCCAGCAGCGAAACACCGGGACAGGGGGGGACTACGCAGTATTTT; CDR3: CASSETPGQGGTTQYF; J: TRBJ2-3; V: TRBV5-1; D: TRBD1; size: few
DNA: TGCAGCGTTGCGACAGGAGTAAGTCAGCCCCAGCATTTT; CDR3: CSVATGVSQPQHF; J: TRBJ1-5; V: TRBV29-1; D: -; size: -
DNA: TGTGCCAGCACCTTAGGTGTTTCTAACACTGAAGCTTTCTTT; CDR3: CASTLGVSNTEAFF; J: TRBJ1-1; V: TRBV5-6; D: -; size: few
DNA: TGTGCCATCAGTCAGGACAGGGAACCCACCTACGAGCAGTACTTC; CDR3: CAISQDREPTYEQYF; J: TRBJ2-7; V: TRBV10-3; D: TRBD1; size: -
DNA: TGTGCCAGCGGGGAGACAGGACGCTACGAGCAGTACTTC; CDR3: CASGETGRYEQYF; J: TRBJ2-7; V: TRBV3-1; D: -; size: -
DNA: TGCGCCAGCAGCCAAGATGCGGGTGGGAGGGGGGCCGCCAACGCGTATTTT; CDR3: CASSQDAGGRGAANAYF; J: TRBJ2-3; V: TRBV4-1; D: -; size: -